The clone carrying this TCR beta chain has a single count. Trimming at V came to 8 bases and at J to 4 bases, leaving 4 bases not matched to a gene. CDR1 and CDR2 (germline): SNHLY, FYNNEI. The CDR3 runs 14 residues. This entry is derived from a study of T cell changes during pregnancy in multiple sclerosis. TCRdb's table, derived via immunoSEQ multiplex PCR, lists solely in-frame clones and lacks some. The table has tens of thousands of clones, approximately 94% seen once. The clonotype comes from a female donor with multiple sclerosis, enrolled in a pregnancy study. Material: CD4+ T cells from peripheral blood mononuclear cells, obtained in the second trimester of pregnancy. This chain uses TRBV2 with TRBJ1-5, with 11 bases lining up with TRBD1. DNA for the CDR3: TGTGCCAGCGGACAGGGGGCTAGAAATCAGCCCCAGCATTTT. Encoded protein: CASGQGARNQPQHF.